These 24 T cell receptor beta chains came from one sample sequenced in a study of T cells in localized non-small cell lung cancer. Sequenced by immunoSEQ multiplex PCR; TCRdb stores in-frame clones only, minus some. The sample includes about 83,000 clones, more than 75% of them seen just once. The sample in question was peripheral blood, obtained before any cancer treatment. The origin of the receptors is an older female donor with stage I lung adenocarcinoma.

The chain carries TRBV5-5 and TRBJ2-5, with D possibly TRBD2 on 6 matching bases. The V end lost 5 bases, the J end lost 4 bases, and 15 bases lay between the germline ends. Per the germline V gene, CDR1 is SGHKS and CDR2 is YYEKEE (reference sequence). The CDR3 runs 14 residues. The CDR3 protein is CASRRFDGGETQYF. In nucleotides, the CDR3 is TGTGCCAGCAGGCGTTTCGACGGGGGAGAGACCCAGTACTTC. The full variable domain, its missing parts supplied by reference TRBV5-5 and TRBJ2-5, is DAGVTQSPTHLIKTRGQQVTLRCSPISGHKSVSWYQQVLGQGPQFIFQYYEKEERGRGNFPDRFSARQFPNYSSELNVNALLLGDSALYLCASRRFDGGETQYFGPGTRLLVL.

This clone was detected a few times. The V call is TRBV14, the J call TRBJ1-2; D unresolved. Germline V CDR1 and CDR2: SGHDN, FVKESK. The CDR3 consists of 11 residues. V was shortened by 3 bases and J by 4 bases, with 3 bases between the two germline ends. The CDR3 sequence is CASSHLYGYTF. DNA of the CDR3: TGTGCCAGCAGCCATCTCTATGGCTACACCTTC. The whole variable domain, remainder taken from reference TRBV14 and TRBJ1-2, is EAGVTQFPSHSVIEKGQTVTLRCDPISGHDNLYWYRRVMGKEIKFLLHFVKESKQDESGMPNNRFLAERTGGTYSTLKVQPAELEDSGVYFCASSHLYGYTFGSGTRLTVV.

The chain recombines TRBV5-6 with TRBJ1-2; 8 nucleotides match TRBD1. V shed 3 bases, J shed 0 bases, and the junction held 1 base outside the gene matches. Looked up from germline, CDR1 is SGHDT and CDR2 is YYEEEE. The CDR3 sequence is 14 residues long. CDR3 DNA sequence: TGTGCCAGCAGCTGGACAGGGTCTAACTATGGCTACACCTTC. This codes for CASSWTGSNYGYTF.

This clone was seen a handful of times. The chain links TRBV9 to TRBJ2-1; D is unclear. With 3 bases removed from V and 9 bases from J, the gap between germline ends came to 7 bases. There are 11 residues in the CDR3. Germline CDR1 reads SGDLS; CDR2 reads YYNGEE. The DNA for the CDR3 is TGTGCCAGCAGCGCCCGTGGTGAGCAGTTCTTC. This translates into CASSARGEQFF. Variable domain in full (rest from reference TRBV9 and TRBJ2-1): DSGVTQTPKHLITATGQRVTLRCSPRSGDLSVYWYQQSLDQGLQFLIQYYNGEERAKGNILERFSAQQFPDLHSELNLSSLELGDSALYFCASSARGEQFFGPGTRLTVL.

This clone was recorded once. CDR3 amino acids: CASSLIGNSNQPQHF. The CDR3 bases are TGTGCCAGCAGCTTGATAGGGAATAGCAATCAGCCCCAGCATTTT. This sequence joins TRBV5-5 and TRBJ1-5; D remains ambiguous. Germline V gene lookup returns CDR1 SGHKS and CDR2 YYEKEE (reference sequence). The germline V and J ends were trimmed by 1 base and 0 bases, with 8 bases remaining between them. The CDR3 covers 15 residues.

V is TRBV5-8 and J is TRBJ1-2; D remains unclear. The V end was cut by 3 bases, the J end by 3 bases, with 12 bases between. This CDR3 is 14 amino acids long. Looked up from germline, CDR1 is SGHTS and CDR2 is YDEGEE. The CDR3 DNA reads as TGTGCCAGCAGCTCCCGCAGGAGTTACTATGGCTACACCTTC. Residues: CASSSRRSYYGYTF.

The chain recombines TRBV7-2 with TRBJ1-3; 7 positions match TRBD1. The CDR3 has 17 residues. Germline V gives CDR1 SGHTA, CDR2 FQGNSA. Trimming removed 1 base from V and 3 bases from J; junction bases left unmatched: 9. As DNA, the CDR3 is TGTGCCAGCAGCTTAGTGCAGGGACAGATTTATGGAAACACCATATATTTT. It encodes CASSLVQGQIYGNTIYF.

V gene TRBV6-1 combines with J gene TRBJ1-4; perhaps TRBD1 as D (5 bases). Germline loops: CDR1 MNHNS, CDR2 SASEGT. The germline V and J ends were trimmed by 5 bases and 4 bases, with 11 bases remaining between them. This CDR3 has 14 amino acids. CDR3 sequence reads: CASSMRDGNEKLFF. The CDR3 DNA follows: TGTGCCAGCAGTATGCGGGACGGTAATGAAAAACTGTTTTTT.

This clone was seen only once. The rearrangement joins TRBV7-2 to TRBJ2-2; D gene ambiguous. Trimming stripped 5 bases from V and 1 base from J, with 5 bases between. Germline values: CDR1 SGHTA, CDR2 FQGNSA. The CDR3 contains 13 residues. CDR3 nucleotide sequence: TGTGCCAGCAGCCGGGTGAACACCGGGGAGCTGTTTTTT. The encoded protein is CASSRVNTGELFF.

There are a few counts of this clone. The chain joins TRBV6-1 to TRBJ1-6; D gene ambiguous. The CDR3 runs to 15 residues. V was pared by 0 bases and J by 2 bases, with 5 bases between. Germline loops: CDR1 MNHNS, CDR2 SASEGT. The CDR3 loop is CASSEASTYNSPLHF. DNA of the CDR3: TGTGCCAGCAGTGAAGCCTCAACCTATAATTCACCCCTCCACTTT.

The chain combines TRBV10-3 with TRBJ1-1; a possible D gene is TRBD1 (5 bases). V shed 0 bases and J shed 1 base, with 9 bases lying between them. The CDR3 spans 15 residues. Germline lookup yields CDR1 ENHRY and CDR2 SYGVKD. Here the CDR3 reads CAISESAGRNTEAFF. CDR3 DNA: TGTGCCATCAGTGAGTCAGCAGGGCGGAACACTGAAGCTTTCTTT.

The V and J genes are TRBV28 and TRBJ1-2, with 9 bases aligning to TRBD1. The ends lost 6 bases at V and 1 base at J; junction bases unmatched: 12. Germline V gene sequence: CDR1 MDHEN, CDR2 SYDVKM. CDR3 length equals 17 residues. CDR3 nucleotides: TGTGCCAGCAGAGGACGGGGACAGGGAAGAATTAACTATGGCTACACCTTC. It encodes CASRGRGQGRINYGYTF.

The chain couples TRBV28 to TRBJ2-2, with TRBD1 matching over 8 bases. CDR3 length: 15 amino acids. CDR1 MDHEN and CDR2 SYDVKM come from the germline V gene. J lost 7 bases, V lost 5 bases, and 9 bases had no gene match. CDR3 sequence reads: CASSPTATGGGELFF. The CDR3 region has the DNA TGTGCCAGCAGTCCAACGGCCACAGGGGGCGGGGAGCTGTTTTTT.

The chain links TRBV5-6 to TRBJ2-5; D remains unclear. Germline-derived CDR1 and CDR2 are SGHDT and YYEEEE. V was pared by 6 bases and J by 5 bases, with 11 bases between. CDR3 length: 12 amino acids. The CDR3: CASMTVGETQYF. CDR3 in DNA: TGTGCCAGCATGACGGTCGGGGAGACCCAGTACTTC.

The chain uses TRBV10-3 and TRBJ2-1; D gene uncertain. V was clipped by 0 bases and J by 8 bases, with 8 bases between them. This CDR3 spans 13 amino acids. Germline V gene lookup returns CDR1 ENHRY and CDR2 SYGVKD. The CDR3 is CAISESTIHEQFF. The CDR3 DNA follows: TGTGCCATCAGTGAGTCGACAATCCATGAGCAGTTCTTC.

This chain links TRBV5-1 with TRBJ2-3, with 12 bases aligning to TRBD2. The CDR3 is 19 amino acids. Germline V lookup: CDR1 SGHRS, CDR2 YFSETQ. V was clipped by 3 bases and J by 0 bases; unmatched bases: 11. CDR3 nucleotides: TGCGCCAGCAGCTCCGGACTAGCGGGATACGTTAGGAGCACAGATACGCAGTATTTT. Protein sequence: CASSSGLAGYVRSTDTQYF.

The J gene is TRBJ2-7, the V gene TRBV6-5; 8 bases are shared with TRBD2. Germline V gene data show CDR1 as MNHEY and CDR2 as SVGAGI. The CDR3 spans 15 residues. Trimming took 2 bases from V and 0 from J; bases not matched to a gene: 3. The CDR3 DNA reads TGTGCCAGCAGTTACGGAGCGGGAGACTCCTACGAGCAGTACTTC. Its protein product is CASSYGAGDSYEQYF.

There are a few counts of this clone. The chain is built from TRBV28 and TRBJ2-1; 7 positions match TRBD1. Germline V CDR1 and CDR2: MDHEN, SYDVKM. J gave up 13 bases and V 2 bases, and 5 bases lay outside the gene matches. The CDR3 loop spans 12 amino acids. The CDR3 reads CASSLLRTGQFF. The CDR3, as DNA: TGTGCCAGCAGTTTACTTAGGACAGGTCAGTTCTTC.

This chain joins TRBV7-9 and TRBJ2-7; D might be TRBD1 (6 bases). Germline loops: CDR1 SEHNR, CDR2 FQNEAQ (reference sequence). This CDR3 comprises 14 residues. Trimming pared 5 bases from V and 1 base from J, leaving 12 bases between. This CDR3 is CASSPGVESYEQYF. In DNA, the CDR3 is TGTGCCAGCAGCCCAGGGGTAGAATCCTACGAGCAGTACTTC. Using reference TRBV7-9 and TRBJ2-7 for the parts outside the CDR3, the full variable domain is DTGVSQNPRHKITKRGQNVTFRCDPISEHNRLYWYRQTLGQGPEFLTYFQNEAQLEKSRLLSDRFSAERPKGSFSTLEIQRTEQGDSAMYLCASSPGVESYEQYFGPGTRLTVT.

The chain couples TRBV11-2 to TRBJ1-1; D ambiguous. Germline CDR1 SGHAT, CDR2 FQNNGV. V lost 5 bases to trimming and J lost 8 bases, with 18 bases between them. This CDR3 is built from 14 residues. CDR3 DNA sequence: TGTGCCAGCAGCCCCAATCTCGGGGTCCTCGAAGCTTTCTTT. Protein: CASSPNLGVLEAFF.

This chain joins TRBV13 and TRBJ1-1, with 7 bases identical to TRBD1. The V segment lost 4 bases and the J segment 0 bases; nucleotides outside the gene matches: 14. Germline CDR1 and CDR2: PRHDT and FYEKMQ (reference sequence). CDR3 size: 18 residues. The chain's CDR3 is CASSSRDSGHQMNTEAFF. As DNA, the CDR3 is TGTGCCAGCAGCTCCAGGGACAGCGGGCACCAGATGAACACTGAAGCTTTCTTT.

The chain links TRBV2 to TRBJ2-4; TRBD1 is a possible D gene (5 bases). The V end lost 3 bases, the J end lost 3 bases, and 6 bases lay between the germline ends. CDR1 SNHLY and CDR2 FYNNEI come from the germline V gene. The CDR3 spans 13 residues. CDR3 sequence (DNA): TGTGCCAGCAGTGACAGGGACAAAAACATTCAGTACTTC. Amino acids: CASSDRDKNIQYF.

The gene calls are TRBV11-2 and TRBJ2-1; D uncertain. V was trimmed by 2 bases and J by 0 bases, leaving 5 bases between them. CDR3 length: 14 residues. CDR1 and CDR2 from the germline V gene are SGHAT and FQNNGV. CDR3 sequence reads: CASSLQSSYNEQFF. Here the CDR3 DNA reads TGTGCCAGCAGCTTACAAAGCTCCTACAATGAGCAGTTCTTC.

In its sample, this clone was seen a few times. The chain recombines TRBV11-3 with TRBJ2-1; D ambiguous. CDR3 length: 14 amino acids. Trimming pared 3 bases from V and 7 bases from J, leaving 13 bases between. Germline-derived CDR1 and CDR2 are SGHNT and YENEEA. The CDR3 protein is CASSFTGRPNEQFF. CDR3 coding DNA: TGTGCCAGCAGCTTCACCGGCCGTCCGAATGAGCAGTTCTTC.